These 3 T cell receptor beta chains share one sample of origin, sequenced in a study of T cells in Graves' hyperthyroidism and ophthalmopathy. Amplification yielded TCR beta CDR3 regions, with RNA transcripts as the source. First-round RT-PCR targeting the TCR CDR3 was performed with the HTBI primer set. TCRdb re-called the multiplex PCR reads through MiXCR, storing one row per CDR3 protein. The sample yields approximately 370,000 distinct CDR3 sequences, 15% seen once. Sequencing was carried out using blood. The origin of the receptors is a woman aged 25 to 39 with Graves' hyperthyroidism.

The chain joins TRBV27 to TRBJ1-2; D is unresolved. Looked up from germline, CDR1 is MNHEY and CDR2 is SMNVEV (reference sequence). V lost 4 bases to trimming and J lost 2 bases, with 14 bases between them. The CDR3 extends over 15 amino acids. CDR3 protein: CASSSYSGINYGYTF. DNA for the CDR3: TGTGCCAGCAGTTCTTACTCCGGGATAAACTATGGCTACACCTTC.

A few counts support this clonotype. V usage is TRBV19 and J usage is TRBJ1-2; D possibly corresponds to TRBD1 (6 bases). This CDR3 region has 12 residues. Germline-derived CDR1 and CDR2 are LNHDA and SQIVND (reference sequence). Trimming took off 9 bases at V and 6 bases at J, with 14 bases between the two ends. CDR3 protein: CASVTGMDGYTF. In nucleotides, the CDR3 is TGTGCCAGCGTAACAGGGATGGATGGCTACACCTTC.

In DNA form, the CDR3 reads TGTGCCAGCAGCTTAGAGCTCTTTAGCACAGATACGCAGTATTTT. Its protein product is CASSLELFSTDTQYF. V usage is TRBV7-9 and J usage is TRBJ2-3; no firm D call. Trimming removed 1 base at V and 0 bases at J, with 8 bases between. The CDR3 is 15 residues long. Germline V gives CDR1 SEHNR, CDR2 FQNEAQ (reference sequence).